This T cell receptor (beta chain) was documented in a study of cytomegalovirus exposure and HLA in healthy donors. Whole-study findings and limits: Further analysis, carried out later, found HLA-associated TCR beta chains more clonally expanded than equally common other chains. Productive status was seen about 90% or about 30% of the time for most TCR beta V segments in an earlier analysis.

Regarding this clone: Its antigen remains unidentified.

This CDR3 region has 14 residues. Trimming took off 0 bases at V and 3 bases at J, with 9 bases between the two ends. In germline, CDR1 is KGHSH, CDR2 LQKENI. PCR employed 60 Vbeta and 13 Jbeta primers. The protocol was immunoSEQ multiplex PCR, while the TCRdb copy is restricted to in-frame clones and leaves out a portion. The sample shows 85,000 to 130,000 clones, more than 60% of them seen only once. Healthy bone marrow donors made up the cohort. Specimen: PBMCs. This TCR was recovered from a woman younger than 30 in good health and CMV-seropositive. This rearrangement joins TRBV18 to TRBJ2-7, with D perhaps TRBD2 (6 bases). The CDR3 is CASSPPPRDYEQYF. The CDR3 coding sequence is TGTGCCAGCTCACCACCGCCGCGGGACTACGAGCAGTACTTC.